In this sample, the clone carrying this T cell receptor beta chain turned up once. The target antigen is unknown. Partitioning of CD4+ cells yielded a CD45RA+ naive subset and a CD45RA-negative memory subset. Investigators spread the genomic DNA of each subset evenly over several immunoSEQ plates. Produced via immunoSEQ multiplex PCR; TCRdb's table is partial and in-frame only. The sample shows 980,000 or so clones, over 75% of them seen only once. These data belong to a study of shared clonotypes between healthy human individuals. General study results and limits: Shared clonotypes: about 5.3% naive CD4, around 3.4% naive CD8, about 2.2% memory CD4, about 0.4% memory CD8.

The V gene lost 8 bases and the J gene lost 1 base, with 17 bases spanning the gap. CDR1 and CDR2 (germline): SGDLS, YYNGEE. This CDR3 is built from 15 residues. The rearrangement uses TRBV9 and TRBJ2-3; a possible D gene is TRBD1 (7 bases). This TCR was recovered from a man aged 18 to 29 in good health. The material sequenced was memory CD4+ T cells sorted from blood. As to subset: CD45RA-negative fraction. The CDR3, as DNA: TGTGCCAGTGGGCGCAGGGGGGTGCGCACAGATACGCAGTATTTT. Translation: CASGRRGVRTDTQYF.